This record covers a single T cell receptor (beta chain). What this receptor recognizes is not known. One base away there is no much larger clone; base qualities are not given. This sample is part of a study of regulatory T cells in long-lasting Graves disease (dated by TCRdb to the early 2020s). Broadly, across the study: In the newly diagnosed Graves' disease group, patients had been taking antithyroid drugs for less than 3 months. Peripheral blood TCR sequencing and RNA sequencing compared persistent Graves' disease patients with newly diagnosed Graves' disease patients. The study was registered as a clinical trial and conducted in China. A total of around 35 samples underwent TCR sequencing: some 13 from persistent and roughly 20 from newly diagnosed Graves' disease patients. Overall study outcomes, separate from this receptor: The study examined only peripheral blood because the primary lesion, thyroid tissue, could not be accessed. As a limitation, the authors acknowledged that the small sample size may reduce accuracy. Persistent patients shared more public clonotypes among themselves (approximately 2,500) than newly diagnosed patients did (over 950). TRBV28, TRBJ1-2 and TRBJ2-5 were preferentially used in persistent disease, while TRBV20-1 and TRBJ2-1 were favored in newly diagnosed disease. Compared with newly diagnosed patients, persistent Graves' disease patients had lower TCR Shannon entropy and fewer highly expanded clones, which suggests clonal expansion. Sequencing and analysis were restricted to the TCR beta chain.

Reading from cysteine to phenylalanine, the CDR3 counts 16 amino acids. The entry retains the CDR3 DNA only, 48 bases that are in frame from base 1. The germline V gene encodes CDR1 LGHDT and CDR2 YNNKEL (reference sequence). The trim is 3 bases for V and 4 bases for J, with a gap of 15 bases between the germline ends. Sample time point, as interpreted from the label and publication: newly diagnosed GD, antithyroid drugs for less than 3 months. For both TCR sequencing and RNA sequencing, RNA was extracted from PBMCs using TRIzol. The diagnosis of Graves' disease was made according to American Thyroid Association guidelines. The patients came from an endocrinology department in Xi'an, China. From each patient, 8 to 10 milliliters of peripheral blood was collected into an EDTA anticoagulant tube. PBMCs were isolated by Ficoll Paque Plus density gradient separation without further T cell sorting. An Agilent 2100 Bioanalyzer and agarose gel were used to check RNA quality, and a NanoDrop 2000 was used to measure RNA concentration.

The method behind the library was multiplex PCR. Sequenced on an Illumina HiSeq 4000. TCR beta libraries were built with iRepertoire HTBI primers and Arm-PCR amplification of CDR3 regions. PCR products were gel purified before sequencing. The authors' analysis ran thus. Across samples, roughly 60 TRBV and 14 TRBJ segments were identified and used for gene usage analysis of CDR3 amino acid clonotypes. COPE and FqMerger were used to merge filtered high-quality paired reads into contigs. BLAST was used to align contigs to IMGT TRBV, TRBD and TRBJ reference genes, with CDR3 defined following IMGT. Clonotypes above 0.1% frequency were classified as highly expanded clones. Shannon entropy was used to measure repertoire diversity, and the Gini coefficient was used to measure V-J evenness. A clonotype found in more than one individual was treated as public. TCRdb reprocessing: public reads trimmed at Q25 with fastp, clones called with MiXCR, in-frame beta chains kept. Every CDR3 protein is listed once, alongside the most common genes and DNA of its rows. TCRdb's processing, not the authors', yielded these V and J calls. This sample gives about 430,000 distinct CDR3 sequences in total; approximately 16% of them show up just once. Jointly, the top ten make up about 8.2% of the sample.

These data were also reused for a study on T cells in Graves' hyperthyroidism and ophthalmopathy. As that second paper reports: Graves' hyperthyroidism was defined as stable when no progression to ophthalmopathy occurred over 18 months of follow-up. Hyperthyroidism patients were newly diagnosed, with disease duration under 2 months, and aged 18 to 65 years. Patients with uncontrolled infections, other autoimmune diseases, pregnancy or lactation were excluded. Diagnoses were established on the basis of clinical symptoms, serum thyroxine and TRAb, thyroid ultrasound, and orbital computed tomography. The first round of RT-PCR for the TCR CDR3 was performed with the HTBI primer set and the Qiagen OneStep RT-PCR kit. Most expanded thyroid clonotypes (frequency above 0.001) were also found in blood, which suggests that blood repertoires may mirror thyroid immune responses. In cross-validation, a model built on a 13 V-J signature told ophthalmopathy apart from stable hyperthyroidism with under 90% sensitivity and 81% to 82% specificity, and in testing the same model reached 80%/75%. In validation, progression to ophthalmopathy was predicted by the model with 70.59% sensitivity and 72% to 85% specificity, a median of around 6.5 months before onset. TCR V-J signatures able to tell the groups apart were searched for in a discovery cohort of approximately 95 patients, of whom more than 40 had Graves' ophthalmopathy and roughly 58 had stable Graves' hyperthyroidism. An independent validation cohort of 18 to 20 hyperthyroidism patients and about 15 patients who later progressed to ophthalmopathy tested prospective prediction of ophthalmopathy. The roughly 91 discovery patients were randomly divided into training and test sets at a 7:3 ratio. In addition, the study compared T-cell repertoires in thyroid tissue and in blood from roughly six Graves' hyperthyroidism patients. Once sampling was done, hyperthyroidism patients were given methimazole at a starting dose of 30 mg daily, whereas ophthalmopathy patients were given high-dose intravenous methylprednisolone. Libraries were constructed in a second round of multiplex PCR, after which size selection and purification were performed. Sequencing of the libraries was done on an Illumina HiSeq2000 using paired-end 100 bp reads. SOAPnuke was used to process the raw data, throwing out any read that contained adapters or uncalled bases, had a mean Phred below 15, or lacked an exact constant-primer or identifier match. High-quality paired reads were merged with COPE v1.2.5, and unique nucleotide sequences were defined as clonotypes. MiTCR v1.1 was used to align clonotypes to the IMGT TRBV, TRBD and TRBJ reference segments. The analysis included only V-J combinations with a frequency above 0.0001, which together covered about 99% of the repertoires. The TCS score was defined as F50 (clonal expansion) divided by E x V (chaos), with BLOSUM62-based TCRdist calculated between CDR3 peptides within each V-J. Welch's t-statistics and random forest reduced approximately 520 V-J features to roughly 13, which were used in a naive Bayes classifier (R e1071). No statistical method was used to fix the sample size in advance, and group allocation was not hidden from the investigators. The paper describes TCR Vbeta CDR3 sequencing of about 140 peripheral blood samples, made up of approximately 40 ophthalmopathy patients, approximately 76 hyperthyroidism patients and 17 progressor patients.

The chain is encoded by TRBV3-1 joined to TRBJ1-4; the D gene is possibly TRBD1, with 5 bases matching. This receptor was obtained from a woman in her forties with Graves disease. Donor details come from another sample of the same person, matched by shared clones. The sequences come from peripheral blood mononuclear cells (PBMCs), collected at new diagnosis, from a patient treated with antithyroid drugs. CDR3 sequence: CASSQPRAGINEKLFF. DNA sequence: TGTGCCAGCAGCCAGCCACGGGCAGGGATTAATGAAAAACTGTTTTTT.